Presented here are 17 T cell receptor beta chains from one specimen sequenced in a study of PD-L1 blockade in urothelial cancer. The repertoire was sequenced with immunoSEQ multiplex PCR; TCRdb's copy has only in-frame clones and lacks some. The table shows roughly 60,000 clones, with roughly 80% occurring only once. Source: PBMCs, taken around atezolizumab (anti-PD-L1) treatment. The receptor source for this set is a man between 65 and 79 years old with urothelial cancer.

This chain connects TRBV18 to TRBJ2-7; TRBD1 aligns across 9 bases. CDR3 size: 13 residues. With 6 bases clipped from V and 5 bases from J, the junction kept 5 bases outside the gene matches. CDR1 and CDR2 (germline): KGHSH, LQKENI. The chain's CDR3 is CASSRDRENEQYF. The CDR3 DNA sequence: TGTGCCAGCTCCCGGGACAGGGAAAACGAGCAGTACTTC.

This rearrangement joins TRBV27 to TRBJ1-1; D is unresolved. There are 14 residues in the CDR3. V lost 3 bases to trimming and J lost 2 bases, with 10 bases between them. CDR1 is MNHEY and CDR2 is SMNVEV in the germline V gene (reference sequence). DNA of the CDR3: TGTGCCAGCAGTTTGGGCAGTCCCAACACTGAAGCTTTCTTT. Protein product: CASSLGSPNTEAFF.

This clone was counted between two and nine times. As DNA, the CDR3 is TGTGCCATCAGTGAGAGAGTCTACGAGCAGTACTTC. Amino acids: CAISERVYEQYF. The rearrangement links TRBV10-3 to TRBJ2-7, with D unresolved. Per the germline V gene, CDR1 is ENHRY and CDR2 is SYGVKD. The V end lost 2 bases, the J end lost 3 bases, and 5 bases lay between the germline ends. The CDR3 covers 12 residues.

Points on this clone: A read error may account for a junction end that differs from germline. This chain joins TRBV7-2 and TRBJ2-7, with 10 bases aligning to TRBD1. Germline V gives CDR1 SGHTA, CDR2 FQGNSA. The CDR3 is 15 amino acids. CDR3 loop: CVSSSYGTGVDEQYF. Here the CDR3 DNA reads TGTGTCAGCAGCTCATATGGGACAGGGGTCGACGAGCAGTACTTC.

The V gene is TRBV6-6, the J gene TRBJ2-6, with D perhaps TRBD1 (6 bases). V was pared by 10 bases and J by 3 bases, with 13 bases between. Per the germline V gene, CDR1 is MNHNY and CDR2 is SVGAGI (reference sequence). The CDR3 is made up of 14 amino acids. The CDR3 coding sequence is TGTGCCACGCTCAGGGGAGATGGGGCCAACGTCCTGACTTTC. As protein: CATLRGDGANVLTF.

V is TRBV5-8 and J is TRBJ2-6; tentatively, D is TRBD2 (6 bases). The CDR3 is 15 residues long. Germline V gene lookup returns CDR1 SGHTS and CDR2 YDEGEE. V was clipped by 3 bases and J by 2 bases, with 9 bases between them. The CDR3 sequence is CASSSREAGANVLTF. As DNA, the CDR3 is TGTGCCAGCAGCTCCAGGGAGGCTGGGGCCAACGTCCTGACTTTC.

A word on this clone: A read error may account for a junction end that differs from germline. J is TRBJ1-1 and V is TRBV2, with 9 bases that match TRBD1. CDR1 is SNHLY, CDR2 FYNNEI, per germline. The CDR3 sequence is 15 residues long. CDR3 bases: TGTGCCAGCAGTGACCTTGACAGGGGGAACGCTGAAGCTTTCTTT. It specifies CASSDLDRGNAEAFF.

This chain joins TRBV6-5 and TRBJ2-5; D is perhaps TRBD2 (6 bases). This CDR3 has 14 amino acids. From germline, CDR1 is MNHEY and CDR2 SVGAGI. Trimming removed 7 bases at V and 2 bases at J, with 14 bases between. The CDR3 nucleotides are TGTGCCAGCACCGACTGGAGGGGACAAGAGACCCAGTACTTC. Residues: CASTDWRGQETQYF.

The V and J genes are TRBV4-2 and TRBJ1-2, with 7 bases fitting TRBD1. The CDR3 runs 15 residues. With V trimmed by 0 bases and J by 10 bases, 11 bases remained unmatched. Germline V gives CDR1 LGHNA, CDR2 YNFKEQ. CDR3 nucleotides: TGTGCCAGCAGCCAAGAAAACAGGGGATTCGGCCACTACACCTTC. Its translation: CASSQENRGFGHYTF.

The J gene is TRBJ2-4, the V gene TRBV14, with TRBD1 matching over 7 bases. This CDR3 spans 16 amino acids. The germline CDR1 and CDR2 sequences are SGHDN and FVKESK. Germline trimming cut 0 bases from V and 8 bases from J; bases unmatched to any gene: 10. This CDR3 reads CASSQDRTGDRDIQYF. CDR3 nucleotide sequence: TGTGCCAGCAGCCAAGATAGAACAGGGGATAGGGACATTCAGTACTTC.

The rearrangement joins TRBV7-2 to TRBJ2-5; D perhaps matches TRBD1 (6 bases). CDR3 length equals 15 residues. Germline V CDR1 and CDR2: SGHTA, FQGNSA. The V gene lost 0 bases and the J gene lost 0 bases, with 8 bases spanning the gap. CDR3 DNA: TGTGCCAGCAGCTTAGCGGGGACAAACCAAGAGACCCAGTACTTC. It codes for CASSLAGTNQETQYF.

The chain combines TRBV11-2 with TRBJ2-4; D gene unclear. CDR3 length: 14 residues. Trimming stripped 1 base from V and 5 bases from J, with 9 bases between. Germline V gives CDR1 SGHAT, CDR2 FQNNGV. The chain's CDR3 is CASSLVLAENIQYF. As DNA, the CDR3 is TGTGCCAGCAGCTTAGTTTTGGCAGAAAACATTCAGTACTTC. The variable domain in full, with the rest retrieved from reference TRBV11-2 and TRBJ2-4, is EAGVAQSPRYKIIEKRQSVAFWCNPISGHATLYWYQQILGQGPKLLIQFQNNGVVDDSQLPKDRFSAERLKGVDSTLKIQPAKLEDSAVYLCASSLVLAENIQYFGAGTRLSVL.

The rearrangement uses TRBV15 and TRBJ1-1; the match to TRBD1 covers 8 bases. The germline V gene has CDR1 LNHNV and CDR2 YYDKDF (reference sequence). This CDR3 has 14 amino acids. The J segment lost 1 base and the V segment lost 3 bases, leaving 1 base of the junction unmatched. The DNA of the CDR3 is TGTGCCACCAGCAGGGGACAGGCGAACACTGAAGCTTTCTTT. Protein sequence: CATSRGQANTEAFF. The full variable domain, its missing parts supplied by reference TRBV15 and TRBJ1-1, is DAMVIQNPRYQVTQFGKPVTLSCSQTLNHNVMYWYQQKSSQAPKLLFHYYDKDFNNEADTPDNFQSRRPNTSFCFLDIRSPGLGDTAMYLCATSRGQANTEAFFGQGTRLTVV.

This rearrangement joins TRBV28 to TRBJ1-1, with a possible D match to TRBD1 (5 bases). Germline assignment: CDR1 MDHEN and CDR2 SYDVKM. Deletions cut 6 bases from V and 0 bases from J, with 11 bases between. The CDR3 loop spans 14 amino acids. CDR3: CASSLGGVNTEAFF. CDR3 DNA: TGTGCCAGCAGCCTCGGGGGTGTGAACACTGAAGCTTTCTTT.

The rearrangement links TRBV9 to TRBJ2-7; 8 bases align to TRBD1. The germline V gene encodes CDR1 SGDLS and CDR2 YYNGEE. The ends lost 2 bases at V and 1 base at J; junction bases unmatched: 5. The CDR3 covers 15 residues. The CDR3 DNA follows: TGTGCCAGCAGCGTCTCGGACAGGGCGTCCTACGAGCAGTACTTC. It yields the protein CASSVSDRASYEQYF.

Regarding this clone: A much more abundant neighbour one base away suggests this may be a read error. The chain links TRBV20-1 to TRBJ1-1; D possibly corresponds to TRBD1 (5 bases). Germline-derived CDR1 and CDR2 are DFQATT and SNEGSKA (reference sequence). This CDR3 spans 11 amino acids. The DNA for the CDR3 is TGCAATCCGCAGGGTGCATATGAAGCTTTCTTT. Protein product: CNPQGAYEAFF.

This clone showed up just once. This chain joins TRBV19 and TRBJ1-5; 9 positions match TRBD1. J gave up 4 bases and V 2 bases, and 6 bases lay outside the gene matches. This CDR3 is built from 16 residues. CDR1 and CDR2 from the germline V gene are LNHDA and SQIVND (reference sequence). The CDR3 DNA follows: TGTGCCAGTAGTATACCGGGACAGGGACCAAATCAGCCCCAGCATTTT. Its protein product is CASSIPGQGPNQPQHF.